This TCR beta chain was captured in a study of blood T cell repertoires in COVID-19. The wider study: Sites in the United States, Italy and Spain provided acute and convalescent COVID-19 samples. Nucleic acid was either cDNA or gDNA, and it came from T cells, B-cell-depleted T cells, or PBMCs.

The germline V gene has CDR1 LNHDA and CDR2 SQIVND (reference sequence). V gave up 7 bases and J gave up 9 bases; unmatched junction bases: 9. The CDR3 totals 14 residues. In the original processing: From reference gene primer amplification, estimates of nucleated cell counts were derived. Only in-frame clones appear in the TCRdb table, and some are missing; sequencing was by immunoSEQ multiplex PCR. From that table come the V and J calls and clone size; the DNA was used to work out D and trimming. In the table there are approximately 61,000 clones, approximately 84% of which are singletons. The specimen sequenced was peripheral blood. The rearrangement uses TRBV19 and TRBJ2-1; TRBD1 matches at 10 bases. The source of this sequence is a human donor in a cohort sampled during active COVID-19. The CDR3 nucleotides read TGTGCCAGTAAGCGGGACAGGGGTGGTGGTGAGCAGTTCTTC. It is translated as CASKRDRGGGEQFF.